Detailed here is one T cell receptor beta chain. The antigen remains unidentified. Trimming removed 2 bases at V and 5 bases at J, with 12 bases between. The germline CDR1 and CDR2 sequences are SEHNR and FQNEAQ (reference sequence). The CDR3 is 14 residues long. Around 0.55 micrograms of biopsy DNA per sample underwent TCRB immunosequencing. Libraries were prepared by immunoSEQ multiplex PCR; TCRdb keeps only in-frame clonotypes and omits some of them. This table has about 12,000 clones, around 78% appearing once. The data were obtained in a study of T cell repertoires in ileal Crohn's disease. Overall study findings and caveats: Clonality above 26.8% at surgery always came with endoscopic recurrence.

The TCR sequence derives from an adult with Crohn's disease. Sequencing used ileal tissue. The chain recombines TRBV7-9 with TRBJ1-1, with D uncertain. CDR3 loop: CASSLSIGSTEAFF. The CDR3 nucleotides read TGTGCCAGCAGCTTATCTATAGGGAGTACTGAAGCTTTCTTT.